This T cell receptor beta chain was sequenced for a study of T cell repertoires in cytomegalovirus infection (dated by TCRdb to the late 2010s). Regarding the complete study: Donor HLA type was relevant to the analysis, as public TCR beta signatures indicated carriage of CMV infection together with the matching HLA type.

Results the study describes overall, beyond this receptor: In both this cohort and an independent 352-donor cohort, the cumulative frequency of public TCR beta family members distinguished carriers of CMV infection plus the relevant HLA type. The ex vivo response was dominated by HLA-C-restricted CMV-specific TCR beta clonotypes, which also provided the single most frequent clonotype in two of eight donors.

The sequencer listed for this sample is Illumina HiSeq 1500. TCRdb ran its own pipeline on the public reads, namely fastp trimming at Q25 and MiXCR clone calling, and kept in-frame beta chains. Each record represents a unique CDR3 protein, reported with the most common genes and DNA among its rows. The sample table lists approximately 150,000 distinct CDR3 sequences, approximately 17% of them with a count of one. The ten largest clonotypes hold roughly a sixth of the sample. The trim is 4 bases for V and 5 bases for J, with a gap of 9 bases between the germline ends. Measured from the cysteine to the phenylalanine, the CDR3 is 12 residues long. Only the CDR3 DNA stays, 36 bases, in frame from base 1. CDR1 and CDR2 were assigned from the germline V gene (reference sequence) as SEHNR and FQNEAQ. This clonotype showed up just a few times. The clone's antigen remains unknown. Per-base qualities were not stored, and no clone one base away is much larger.

The chain was built from TRBV7-9 and TRBJ2-7, with the D gene uncertain. This TCR derives from a human donor in good health (CMV status not recorded). Some clones in this sample may be carry-over from other donors' samples. Sequencing was carried out using CD8+ T cells from PBMCs. The CDR3 is CASSYPFDEQYF. Here is the DNA: TGTGCCAGCAGCTACCCATTTGACGAGCAGTACTTC.